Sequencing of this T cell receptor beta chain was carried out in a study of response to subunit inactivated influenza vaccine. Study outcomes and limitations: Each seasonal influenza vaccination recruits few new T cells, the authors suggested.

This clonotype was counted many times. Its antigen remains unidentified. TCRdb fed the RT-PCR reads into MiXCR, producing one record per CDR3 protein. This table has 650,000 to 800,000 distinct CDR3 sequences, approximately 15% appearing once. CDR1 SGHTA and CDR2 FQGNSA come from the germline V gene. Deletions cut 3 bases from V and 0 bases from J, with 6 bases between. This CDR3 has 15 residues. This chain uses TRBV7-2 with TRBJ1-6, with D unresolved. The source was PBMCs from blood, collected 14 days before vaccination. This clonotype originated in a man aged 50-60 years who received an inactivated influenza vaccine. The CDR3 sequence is CASSFVGSYNSPLHF. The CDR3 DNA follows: TGTGCCAGCAGCTTTGTGGGCTCCTATAATTCACCCCTCCACTTT.